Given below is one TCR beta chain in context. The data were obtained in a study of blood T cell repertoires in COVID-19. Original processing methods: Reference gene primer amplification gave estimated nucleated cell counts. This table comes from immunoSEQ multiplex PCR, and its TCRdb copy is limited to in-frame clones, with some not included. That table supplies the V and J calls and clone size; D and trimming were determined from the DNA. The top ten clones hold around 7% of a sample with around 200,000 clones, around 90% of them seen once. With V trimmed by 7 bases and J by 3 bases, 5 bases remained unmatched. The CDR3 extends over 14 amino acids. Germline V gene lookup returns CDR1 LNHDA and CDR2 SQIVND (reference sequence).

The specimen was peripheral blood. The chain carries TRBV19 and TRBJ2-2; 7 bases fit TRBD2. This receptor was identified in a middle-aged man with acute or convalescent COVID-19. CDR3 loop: CASKDAGDTGELFF. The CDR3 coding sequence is TGTGCCAGTAAGGACGCGGGGGACACCGGGGAGCTGTTTTTT. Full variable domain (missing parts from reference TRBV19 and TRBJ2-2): DGGITQSPKYLFRKEGQNVTLSCEQNLNHDAMYWYRQDPGQGLRLIYYSQIVNDFQKGDIAEGYSVSREKKESFPLTVTSAQKNPTAFYLCASKDAGDTGELFFGEGSRLTVL.